This TCR beta chain derives from a study of T cells in Graves' hyperthyroidism and ophthalmopathy. The CDR3 is made up of 21 amino acids. The V and J ends lost 2 bases and 8 bases, in that order; junction bases with no gene match: 21. Germline lookup yields CDR1 MNHEY and CDR2 SMNVEV (reference sequence). TCR beta CDR3 region amplification was performed from RNA transcripts. With the HTBI primer set, the TCR CDR3 went through a first round of RT-PCR. TCRdb re-derived calls from the multiplex PCR reads in MiXCR, one entry per CDR3 protein. There are roughly 400,000 distinct CDR3 sequences in the sample; around 25% occur only once, and less than 75% lies in the top ten. Many counts were recorded for this clonotype.

This receptor was obtained from a man aged 50-59 years with Graves' hyperthyroidism. Material for sequencing was blood. The rearrangement joins TRBV27 to TRBJ2-1, with TRBD2 matching over 13 bases. The CDR3 DNA reads TGTGCCAGCAGTTTAGTCCGCCCGGGCCCAGAAAGGACTAGCGGGAGAGATGAGCAGTTCTTC. Protein sequence: CASSLVRPGPERTSGRDEQFF.